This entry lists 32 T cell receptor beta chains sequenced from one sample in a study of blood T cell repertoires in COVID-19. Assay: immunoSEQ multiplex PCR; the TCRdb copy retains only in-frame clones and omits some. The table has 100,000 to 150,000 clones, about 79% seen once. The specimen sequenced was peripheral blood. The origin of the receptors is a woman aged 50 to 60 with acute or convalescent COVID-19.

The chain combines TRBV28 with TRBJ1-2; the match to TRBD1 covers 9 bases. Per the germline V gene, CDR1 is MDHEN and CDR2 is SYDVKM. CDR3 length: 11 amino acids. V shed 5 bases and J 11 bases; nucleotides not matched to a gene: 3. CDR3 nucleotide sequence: TGTGCCAGCAGTAACAGGGGGCGGTACACCTTC. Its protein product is CASSNRGRYTF.

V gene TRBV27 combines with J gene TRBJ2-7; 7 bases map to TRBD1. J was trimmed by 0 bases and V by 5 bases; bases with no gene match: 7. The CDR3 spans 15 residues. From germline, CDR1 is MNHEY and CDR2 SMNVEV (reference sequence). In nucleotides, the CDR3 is TGTGCCAGCAGTCCCCGACAGGGAATCTCCTACGAGCAGTACTTC. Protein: CASSPRQGISYEQYF.

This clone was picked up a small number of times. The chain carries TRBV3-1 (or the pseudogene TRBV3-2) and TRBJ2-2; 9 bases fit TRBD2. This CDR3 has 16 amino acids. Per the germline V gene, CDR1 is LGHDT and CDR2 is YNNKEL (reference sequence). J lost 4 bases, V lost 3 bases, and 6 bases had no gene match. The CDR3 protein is CASSHISGGFTGELFF. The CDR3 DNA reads TGTGCCAGCAGCCACATTAGCGGGGGTTTCACCGGGGAGCTGTTTTTT.

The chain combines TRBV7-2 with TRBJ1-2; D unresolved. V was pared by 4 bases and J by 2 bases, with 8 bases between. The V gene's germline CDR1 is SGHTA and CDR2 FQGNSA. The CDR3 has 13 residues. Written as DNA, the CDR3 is TGTGCCAGCAGCTCAATCAGGAACTATGGCTACACCTTC. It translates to CASSSIRNYGYTF.

CDR3 nucleotide sequence: TGTGCCAGAAGCTTCAGGGAGGGCCGCTTTGGGCAGTACTTC. The encoded protein is CARSFREGRFGQYF. The chain has TRBV5-3 and TRBJ2-7, with 7 bases that match TRBD2. TRBV5-3 is an ORF; its function is uncertain. The CDR3 has 14 amino acids. The ends lost 2 bases at V and 9 bases at J; junction bases unmatched: 11.

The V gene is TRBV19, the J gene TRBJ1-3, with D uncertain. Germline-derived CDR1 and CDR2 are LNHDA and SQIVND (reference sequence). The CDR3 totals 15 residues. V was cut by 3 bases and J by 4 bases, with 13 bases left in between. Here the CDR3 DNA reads TGTGCCAGTAGTATCGAGACGGGATGGGGAAACACCATATATTTT. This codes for CASSIETGWGNTIYF. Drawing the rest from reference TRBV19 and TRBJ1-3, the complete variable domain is DGGITQSPKYLFRKEGQNVTLSCEQNLNHDAMYWYRQDPGQGLRLIYYSQIVNDFQKGDIAEGYSVSREKKESFPLTVTSAQKNPTAFYLCASSIETGWGNTIYFGEGSWLTVV.

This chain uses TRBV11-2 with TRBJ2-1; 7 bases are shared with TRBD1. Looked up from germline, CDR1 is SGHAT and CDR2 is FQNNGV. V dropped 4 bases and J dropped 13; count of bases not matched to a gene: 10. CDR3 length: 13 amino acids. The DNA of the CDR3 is TGTGCCAGCAGCTCCCCCCCCGGGGACAGTCAGTTCTTC. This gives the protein CASSSPPGDSQFF. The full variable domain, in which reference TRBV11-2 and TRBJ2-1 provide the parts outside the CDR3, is EAGVAQSPRYKIIEKRQSVAFWCNPISGHATLYWYQQILGQGPKLLIQFQNNGVVDDSQLPKDRFSAERLKGVDSTLKIQPAKLEDSAVYLCASSSPPGDSQFFGPGTRLTVL.

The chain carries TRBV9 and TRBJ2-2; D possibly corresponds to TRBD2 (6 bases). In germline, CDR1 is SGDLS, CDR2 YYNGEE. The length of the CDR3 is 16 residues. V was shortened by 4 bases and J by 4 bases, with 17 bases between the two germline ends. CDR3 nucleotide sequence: TGTGCCAGCAGCATCTCCGGGACTTTAACCACCGGGGAGCTGTTTTTT. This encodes CASSISGTLTTGELFF.

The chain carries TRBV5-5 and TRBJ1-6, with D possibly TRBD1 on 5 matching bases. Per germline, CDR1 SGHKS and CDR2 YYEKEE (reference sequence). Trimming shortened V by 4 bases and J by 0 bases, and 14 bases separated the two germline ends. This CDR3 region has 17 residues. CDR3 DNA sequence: TGTGCCAGCAGCCCCCGGGAGGGGAGCTCCTATAATTCACCCCTCCACTTT. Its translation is CASSPREGSSYNSPLHF. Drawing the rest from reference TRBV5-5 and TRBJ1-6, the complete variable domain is DAGVTQSPTHLIKTRGQQVTLRCSPISGHKSVSWYQQVLGQGPQFIFQYYEKEERGRGNFPDRFSARQFPNYSSELNVNALLLGDSALYLCASSPREGSSYNSPLHFGNGTRLTVT.

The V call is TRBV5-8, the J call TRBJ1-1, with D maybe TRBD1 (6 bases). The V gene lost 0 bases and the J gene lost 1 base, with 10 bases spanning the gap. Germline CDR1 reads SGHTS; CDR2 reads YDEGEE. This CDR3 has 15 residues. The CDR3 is CASSLADRRNTEAFF. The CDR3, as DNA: TGTGCCAGCAGCTTGGCCGACAGGCGGAACACTGAAGCTTTCTTT.

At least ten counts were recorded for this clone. The chain's CDR3 is CASSLAPGTDTQYF. In nucleotides, the CDR3 is TGCGCCAGCAGCTTGGCCCCAGGTACGGATACGCAGTATTTT. The V call is TRBV5-1, the J call TRBJ2-3, with D unclear. Germline-derived CDR1 and CDR2 are SGHRS and YFSETQ. V gave up 0 bases and J gave up 6 bases, with 11 bases separating them. The CDR3 covers 14 residues. The whole variable domain, filled in from reference TRBV5-1 and TRBJ2-3, reads KAGVTQTPRYLIKTRGQQVTLSCSPISGHRSVSWYQQTPGQGLQFLFEYFSETQRNKGNFPGRFSGRQFSNSRSEMNVSTLELGDSALYLCASSLAPGTDTQYFGPGTRLTVL.

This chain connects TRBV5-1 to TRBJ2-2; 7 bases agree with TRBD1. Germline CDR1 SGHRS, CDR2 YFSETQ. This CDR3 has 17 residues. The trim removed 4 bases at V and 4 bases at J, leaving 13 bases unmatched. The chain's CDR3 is CASSIRQGFGFTGELFF. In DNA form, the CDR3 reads TGCGCCAGCAGCATAAGACAGGGCTTCGGTTTCACCGGGGAGCTGTTTTTT.

The DNA for the CDR3 is TGTGCCAGCATTGTCTTTGGACAGGACTTTTCACCCCTCCACTTT. Protein: CASIVFGQDFSPLHF. The J gene is TRBJ1-6, the V gene TRBV5-6; 7 bases agree with TRBD1. The germline gives CDR1 SGHDT, CDR2 YYEEEE. The CDR3 runs to 15 residues. V gave up 6 bases and J gave up 9 bases; unmatched junction bases: 12.

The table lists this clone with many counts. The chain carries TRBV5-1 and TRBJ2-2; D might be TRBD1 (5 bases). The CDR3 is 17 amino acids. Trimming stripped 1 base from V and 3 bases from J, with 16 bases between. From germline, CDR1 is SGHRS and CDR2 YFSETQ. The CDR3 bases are TGCGCCAGCAGCTTGAAACCCTTGGGGCTCTACACCGGGGAGCTGTTTTTT. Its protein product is CASSLKPLGLYTGELFF.

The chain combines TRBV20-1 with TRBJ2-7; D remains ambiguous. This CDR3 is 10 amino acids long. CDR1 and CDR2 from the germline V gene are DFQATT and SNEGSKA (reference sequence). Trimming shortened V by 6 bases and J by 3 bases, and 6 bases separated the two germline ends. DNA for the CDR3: TGCAGTGCCGGTGGCTACGAGCAGTACTTC. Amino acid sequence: CSAGGYEQYF.

CDR3 residues: CASSYRTGRSPLHF. Here the CDR3 DNA reads TGTGCCAGCAGTTATCGTACAGGCCGCTCACCCCTCCACTTT. The rearrangement uses TRBV27 and TRBJ1-6; a weak D match, TRBD1 (5 bases). Germline values: CDR1 MNHEY, CDR2 SMNVEV (reference sequence). The CDR3 extends over 14 amino acids. V was pared by 4 bases and J by 10 bases, with 14 bases between.

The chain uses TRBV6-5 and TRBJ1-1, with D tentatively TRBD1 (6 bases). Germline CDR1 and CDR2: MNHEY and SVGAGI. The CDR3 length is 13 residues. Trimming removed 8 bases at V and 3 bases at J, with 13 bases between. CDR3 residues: CASRRQADTEAFF. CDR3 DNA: TGTGCCAGCCGGCGACAGGCGGACACTGAAGCTTTCTTT.

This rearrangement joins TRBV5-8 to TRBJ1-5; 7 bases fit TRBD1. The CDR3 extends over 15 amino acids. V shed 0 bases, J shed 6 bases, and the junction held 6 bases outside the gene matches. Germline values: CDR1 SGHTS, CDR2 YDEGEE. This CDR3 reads CASSLGDREIQPQHF. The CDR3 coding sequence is TGTGCCAGCAGCTTGGGCGACAGGGAGATTCAGCCCCAGCATTTT.

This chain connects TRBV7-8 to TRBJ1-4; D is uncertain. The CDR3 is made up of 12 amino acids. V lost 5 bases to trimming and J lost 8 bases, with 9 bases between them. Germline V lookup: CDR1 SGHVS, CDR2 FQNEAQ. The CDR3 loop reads CASSRSYEKLFF. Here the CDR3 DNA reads TGTGCCAGCAGCCGATCCTACGAAAAACTGTTTTTT.

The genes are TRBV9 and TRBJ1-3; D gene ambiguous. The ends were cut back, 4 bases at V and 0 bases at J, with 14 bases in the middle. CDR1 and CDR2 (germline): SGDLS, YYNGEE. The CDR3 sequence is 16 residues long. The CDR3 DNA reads TGTGCCAGCAGCTCAACCCTAAATCCCTCTGGAAACACCATATATTTT. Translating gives CASSSTLNPSGNTIYF.

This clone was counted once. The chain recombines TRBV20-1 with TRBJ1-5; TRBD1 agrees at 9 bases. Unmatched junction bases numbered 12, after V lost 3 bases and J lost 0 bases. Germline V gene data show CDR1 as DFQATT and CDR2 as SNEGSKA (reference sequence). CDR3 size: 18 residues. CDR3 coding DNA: TGCAGTGCTAGTCGTGACGGGACAGGGTATTATAGCAATCAGCCCCAGCATTTT. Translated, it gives CSASRDGTGYYSNQPQHF.

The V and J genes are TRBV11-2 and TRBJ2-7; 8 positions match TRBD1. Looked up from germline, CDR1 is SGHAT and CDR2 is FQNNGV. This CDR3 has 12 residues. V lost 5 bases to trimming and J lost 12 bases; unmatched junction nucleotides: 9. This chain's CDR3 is CASSPQTGALYF. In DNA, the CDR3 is TGTGCCAGCAGCCCCCAGACAGGGGCCTTGTACTTC.

The CDR3: CASSHQTGELFF. In DNA form, the CDR3 reads TGTGCCAGCAGCCACCAGACCGGGGAGCTGTTTTTT. The rearrangement joins TRBV3-1 (or the pseudogene TRBV3-2) to TRBJ2-2; D not resolved. V was clipped by 3 bases and J by 5 bases, with 4 bases between them. Germline V gives CDR1 LGHDT, CDR2 YNNKEL (reference sequence). This CDR3 region has 12 residues.

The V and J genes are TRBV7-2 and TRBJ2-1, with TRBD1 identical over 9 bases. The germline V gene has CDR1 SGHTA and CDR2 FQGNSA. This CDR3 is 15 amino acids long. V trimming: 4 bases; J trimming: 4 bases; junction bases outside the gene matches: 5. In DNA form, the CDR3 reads TGTGCCAGCAGCTCGTCCGGGACAGGGTACAATGAGCAGTTCTTC. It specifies CASSSSGTGYNEQFF.

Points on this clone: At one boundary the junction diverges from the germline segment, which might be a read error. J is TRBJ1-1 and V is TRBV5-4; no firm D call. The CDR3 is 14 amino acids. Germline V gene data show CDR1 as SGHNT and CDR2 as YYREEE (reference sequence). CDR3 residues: CASSLDRGWTEAFF. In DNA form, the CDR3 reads TGTGCCAGCAGTTTGGACCGCGGGTGGACTGAAGCTTTCTTT.

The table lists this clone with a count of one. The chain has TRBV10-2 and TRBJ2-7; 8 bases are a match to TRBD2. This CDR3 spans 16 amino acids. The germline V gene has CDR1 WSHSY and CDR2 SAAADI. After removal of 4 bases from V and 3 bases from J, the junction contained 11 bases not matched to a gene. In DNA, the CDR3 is TGCGCCAGCAGTGCGATACCGGGACTAGGAAACTACGAGCAGTACTTC. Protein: CASSAIPGLGNYEQYF.

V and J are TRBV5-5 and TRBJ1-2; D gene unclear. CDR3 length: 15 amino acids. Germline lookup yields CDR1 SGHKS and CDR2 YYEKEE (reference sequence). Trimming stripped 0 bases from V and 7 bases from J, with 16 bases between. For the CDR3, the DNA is TGTGCCAGCAGCTTGGAGTGGATCCAAAGCGGTGGCTACACCTTC. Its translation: CASSLEWIQSGGYTF.

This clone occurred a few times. CDR3 sequence: CASSQETSGEYNEQFF. The DNA for the CDR3 is TGTGCCAGCAGCCAAGAGACTAGCGGGGAGTACAATGAGCAGTTCTTC. The chain couples TRBV4-2 to TRBJ2-1, with TRBD2 matching 11 bases. The CDR3 runs 16 residues. Losses at the gene ends were 0 bases for V and 4 bases for J; bases not matched to a gene: 2. CDR1 and CDR2 (germline): LGHNA, YNFKEQ.

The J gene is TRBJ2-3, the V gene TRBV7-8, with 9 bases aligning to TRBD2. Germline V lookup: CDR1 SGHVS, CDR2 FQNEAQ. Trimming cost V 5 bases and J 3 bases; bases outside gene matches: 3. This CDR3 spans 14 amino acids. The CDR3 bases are TGTGCCAGCAGCCCTAGCGGGGATACAGATACGCAGTATTTT. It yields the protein CASSPSGDTDTQYF.

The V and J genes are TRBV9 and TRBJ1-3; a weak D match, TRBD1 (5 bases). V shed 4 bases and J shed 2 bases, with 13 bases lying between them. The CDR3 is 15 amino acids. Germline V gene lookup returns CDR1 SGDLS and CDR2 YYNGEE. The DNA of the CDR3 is TGTGCCAGCAGCAGCCAGGGTATAACTGGAAACACCATATATTTT. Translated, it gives CASSSQGITGNTIYF.

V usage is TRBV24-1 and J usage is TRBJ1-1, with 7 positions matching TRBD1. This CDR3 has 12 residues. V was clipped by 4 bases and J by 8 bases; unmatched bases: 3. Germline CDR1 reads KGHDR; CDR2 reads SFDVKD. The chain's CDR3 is CATSDETGEAFF. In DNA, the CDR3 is TGTGCCACCAGTGACGAGACAGGGGAAGCTTTCTTT.

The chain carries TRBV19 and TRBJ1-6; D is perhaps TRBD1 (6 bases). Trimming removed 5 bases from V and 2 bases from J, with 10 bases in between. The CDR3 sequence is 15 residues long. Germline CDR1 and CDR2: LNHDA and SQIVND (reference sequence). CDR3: CASSPRDTYNSPLHF. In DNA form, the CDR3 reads TGTGCCAGTAGTCCCCGGGACACCTATAATTCACCCCTCCACTTT.